This T cell receptor beta chain was observed in a study of blood T cell repertoires in COVID-19. Trimming removed 4 bases at V and 2 bases at J, with 12 bases between. The CDR3 runs 14 residues. Germline values: CDR1 SGHRS, CDR2 YFSETQ. This clone has only one observation. Measured with immunoSEQ multiplex PCR; TCRdb has only the in-frame clones, and not every one. The sample lists roughly 240,000 clones, about four fifths seen once, with around 5% in the top ten. Sequences were obtained from peripheral blood. The receptor was isolated from a woman aged 70-85 years with acute or convalescent COVID-19. The rearrangement uses TRBV5-1 and TRBJ2-5, with D perhaps TRBD1 (6 bases). CDR3 DNA: TGCGCCAGCAGCACGGACAGTTTTCAAGAGACCCAGTACTTC. Translating gives CASSTDSFQETQYF.